This TCR beta chain was retrieved from a study of regulatory T cells in long-lasting Graves disease. This clonotype was counted at least ten times. One junction end does not reproduce the germline sequence, and a read error may be involved. The time point was: newly diagnosed GD, antithyroid drugs for less than 3 months. The TCR library was made from RNA that had been extracted from PBMCs in TRIzol. A volume of 8.5 to 10 milliliters of peripheral blood was collected in EDTA tubes. This CDR3 spans 11 amino acids. Germline assignment: CDR1 SNHLY and CDR2 FYNNEI. The TCR beta library used iRepertoire HTBI primers with Arm-PCR amplification of CDR3. Via MiXCR, TCRdb re-called the multiplex PCR reads, giving one row per CDR3 protein. The table has 620,000 or so distinct CDR3 sequences, less than 20% seen once; the top ten hold 18%. These data were also filed under a second study, of T cells in Graves' hyperthyroidism and ophthalmopathy. That report adds: Based on clinical symptoms, serum thyroxine and TRAb, thyroid ultrasound and orbital computed tomography, diagnoses were reached.

The source of this sequence is a woman aged 25 to 45 with Graves disease. This material consisted of peripheral blood mononuclear cells (PBMCs), taken at new diagnosis, from a patient treated with antithyroid drugs. The genes are TRBV2 and TRBJ2-7; D is possibly TRBD2 (6 bases). The CDR3 DNA follows: TGTGCCAGCAGAGAAGCGGGCGAGCAGTACTTC. As protein: CASREAGEQYF. Full variable domain (remainder filled in from reference TRBV2 and TRBJ2-7): EPEVTQTPSHQVTQMGQEVILRCVPISNHLYFYWYRQILGQKVEFLVSFYNNEISEKSEIFDDQFSVERPDGSNFTLKIRSTKLEDSAMYFCASREAGEQYFGPGTRLTVT.